The 6 T cell receptor beta chains in this list originate from one sample, sequenced in a study of T cell repertoires in cytomegalovirus infection. One entry per CDR3 protein, called by TCRdb with MiXCR from the reads. The sample contains some 450,000 distinct CDR3 sequences, approximately 33% of which appear only once. Sequencing was carried out using PBMCs. These receptor sequences come from a human donor in good health (CMV status not recorded). Some clones in this sample may be carry-over from other donors' samples.

This clonotype appeared many times. The rearrangement links TRBV7-8 to TRBJ2-7, with D possibly matching TRBD1 (6 bases). Germline V gene sequence: CDR1 SGHVS, CDR2 FQNEAQ. The CDR3 consists of 13 residues. The V and J ends lost 2 bases and 5 bases respectively, with 10 bases between them. CDR3 sequence reads: CASSLTHRDEQYF. The CDR3 DNA sequence: TGTGCCAGCAGCTTAACCCACAGGGACGAGCAGTACTTC.

Turning to this clonotype: The junction differs from germline at one of its ends, possibly a read error. This rearrangement joins TRBV7-8 to TRBJ1-2; 7 nucleotides match TRBD1. Germline loops: CDR1 SGHVS, CDR2 FQNEAQ. The CDR3 covers 14 residues. As DNA, the CDR3 is TGTTCCAGCAGCTTAGTCTCCGGGACAGATGGCTACCCCTTC. Translated, it gives CSSSLVSGTDGYPF. Based on the CDR3 plus reference TRBV7-8 and TRBJ1-2, the full variable domain is GAGVSQSPRYKVAKRGQDVALRCDPISGHVSLFWYQQALGQGPEFLTYFQNEAQLDKSGLPSDRFFAERPEGSVSTLKIQRTQQEDSAVYLCSSSLVSGTDGYPFGSGTRLTVV.

Written as DNA, the CDR3 is TGTGCCAGCAGCTTGGGAGACTACAGCTCGCGGATCCAGTACTTC. Translated: CASSLGDYSSRIQYF. This chain connects TRBV5-6 to TRBJ2-5, with a tentative D call TRBD2 (5 bases). CDR3 length equals 15 residues. V lost 0 bases to trimming and J lost 10 bases, with 19 bases between them. CDR1 is SGHDT and CDR2 is YYEEEE in the germline V gene.

This clonotype was counted a few times. V gene TRBV12-3 or TRBV12-4 combines with J gene TRBJ1-1; 7 bases fit TRBD1. J was trimmed by 0 bases and V by 2 bases; bases with no gene match: 3. The CDR3 contains 15 residues. CDR3 in amino acids: CASSLFGQVNTEAFF. The CDR3, as DNA: TGTGCCAGCAGTTTATTCGGACAGGTGAACACTGAAGCTTTCTTT.

In this sample, this clonotype turned up a few times. The gene calls are TRBV7-9 and TRBJ2-1; D gene ambiguous. The V gene lost 5 bases and the J gene lost 9 bases, with 11 bases spanning the gap. CDR1 SEHNR and CDR2 FQNEAQ come from the germline V gene (reference sequence). The CDR3 covers 12 residues. CDR3 protein: CASSLFLGEQFF. The CDR3 coding sequence is TGTGCCAGCAGCCTCTTCTTAGGTGAGCAGTTCTTC.

On this clonotype: A much larger clone is a single base away; this may be a read error. This sequence joins TRBV11-1 and TRBJ1-1; weak D call: TRBD1 (6 bases). Germline values: CDR1 SGHAT, CDR2 FQDESV (reference sequence). This CDR3 has 15 residues. This CDR3 reads CASRSWGQVNTEDFF. In nucleotides, the CDR3 is TGTGCCAGCAGGTCTTGGGGGCAAGTGAACACTGAAGATTTCTTT.